This T cell receptor (beta chain) appears in the sequencing data of a study of regulatory T cells in long-lasting Graves disease. TCR beta libraries were built with iRepertoire HTBI primers and Arm-PCR of CDR3 regions. TCRdb reprocessed the multiplex PCR reads with MiXCR, giving one entry per CDR3 protein. The sample holds over 500,000 distinct CDR3 sequences; about 15% are singletons and the top ten take about 11%. As for this clonotype: What it recognizes is unknown.

Broader study findings: Persistent patients had more shared public clonotypes (around 2,500) than new patients (around 950). Accuracy could have been hurt by small sample size. TRBV28, TRBJ1-2 and TRBJ2-5 were favored in persistent disease.

The ends lost 4 bases at V and 4 bases at J; junction bases unmatched: 17. Germline assignment: CDR1 DFQATT and CDR2 SNEGSKA (reference sequence). This CDR3 contains 18 residues. Time point of the sample: newly diagnosed GD, antithyroid drugs for less than 3 months. After RNA was extracted from PBMCs, the TCR library was made from it. Into tubes containing EDTA, approximately 8.5 milliliters of peripheral blood were drawn. These data were also filed under a second study, of T cells in Graves' hyperthyroidism and ophthalmopathy.

The chain has TRBV20-1 and TRBJ2-2; 8 bases line up with TRBD2. The sequence came from a man aged 18 to 35 with Graves disease. The material sequenced was peripheral blood mononuclear cells (PBMCs), taken at new diagnosis, from a patient treated with antithyroid drugs. The CDR3 nucleotides read TGCAGTGCTATTCCCTCCCCACGGGGGGGCCTGGGCACCGGGGAGCTGTTTTTT. It specifies CSAIPSPRGGLGTGELFF.